This is a list of T cell receptor beta chains from one sample in a study of blood T cell repertoires in COVID-19. Data came from immunoSEQ multiplex PCR; TCRdb stores just in-frame clones and leaves some out. The repertoire holds 75,000 to 90,000 clones, with 83% as singletons. Sequencing was performed on peripheral blood. These receptors all come from a human donor in a cohort sampled during active COVID-19. CDR3s include the opening cysteine and the closing phenylalanine or tryptophan. A D gene is named only where the DNA matches it firmly. A clone size is listed for some rows: how often the clone was seen (once, few, many), or a class if it is expanded.

v_gene: TRBV6-5
j_gene: TRBJ1-1
d_gene: TRBD1
abundance: -
CDR3aa: CASSYSPGQVTEAFF
CDR3nt: TGTGCCAGCAGTTACTCGCCGGGACAGGTGACTGAAGCTTTCTTT

v_gene: TRBV5-1
j_gene: TRBJ2-1
d_gene: TRBD2
abundance: -
CDR3aa: CASSLDSGRYNEQFF
CDR3nt: TGCGCCAGCAGCTTGGATAGCGGGAGGTACAATGAGCAGTTCTTC

v_gene: TRBV6-6
j_gene: TRBJ2-7
d_gene: TRBD1
abundance: -
CDR3aa: CASSPPGQGYYEQYF
CDR3nt: TGTGCCAGCAGTCCCCCGGGACAGGGGTACTACGAGCAGTACTTC

v_gene: TRBV29-1
j_gene: TRBJ1-1
d_gene: -
abundance: -
CDR3aa: CSVHPGGTEAFF
CDR3nt: TGCAGCGTTCATCCGGGAGGCACTGAAGCTTTCTTT

v_gene: TRBV2
j_gene: TRBJ1-6
d_gene: TRBD1
abundance: few
CDR3aa: CASSEARTGSNSPLHF
CDR3nt: TGTGCCAGCAGTGAAGCCCGGACAGGGAGTAATTCACCCCTCCACTTT

v_gene: TRBV5-1
j_gene: TRBJ1-6
d_gene: TRBD1
abundance: -
CDR3aa: CATRTGTGPSPLHF
CDR3nt: TGCGCCACACGAACCGGGACAGGGCCTTCACCCCTCCACTTT

v_gene: TRBV7-2
j_gene: TRBJ1-5
d_gene: -
abundance: -
CDR3aa: CASSWGQNSNQPQHF
CDR3nt: TGTGCCAGCAGCTGGGGACAAAATAGCAATCAGCCCCAGCATTTT

v_gene: TRBV4-2
j_gene: TRBJ2-7
d_gene: -
abundance: -
CDR3aa: CASSQDREEQYF
CDR3nt: TGTGCCAGCAGCCAAGATCGAGAGGAGCAGTACTTC

v_gene: TRBV5-4
j_gene: TRBJ2-3
d_gene: TRBD2
abundance: -
CDR3aa: CASSSSSGSQDTQYF
CDR3nt: TGTGCCAGCAGCTCCTCAAGCGGGAGCCAAGATACGCAGTATTTT

v_gene: TRBV5-5
j_gene: TRBJ1-2
d_gene: -
abundance: -
CDR3aa: CASSLSPSANYGYTF
CDR3nt: TGTGCCAGCAGCTTGTCGCCGTCAGCTAACTATGGCTACACCTTC

v_gene: TRBV7-8
j_gene: TRBJ1-3
d_gene: -
abundance: -
CDR3aa: CASSPERSGNTIYF
CDR3nt: TGTGCCAGCAGCCCGGAGCGGTCTGGAAACACCATATATTTT

v_gene: TRBV25-1
j_gene: TRBJ2-7
d_gene: TRBD2
abundance: -
CDR3aa: CASQLAGVYEQYF
CDR3nt: TGTGCCAGTCAACTAGCGGGAGTCTACGAGCAGTACTTC

v_gene: TRBV5-1
j_gene: TRBJ2-2
d_gene: TRBD1
abundance: -
CDR3aa: CASSLAGQGTGELFF
CDR3nt: TGCGCCAGCAGCTTGGCCGGACAGGGGACCGGGGAGCTGTTTTTT

v_gene: TRBV6-6
j_gene: TRBJ2-5
d_gene: TRBD1
abundance: -
CDR3aa: CASSLGQVGETQYF
CDR3nt: TGTGCCAGCAGCCTCGGACAGGTTGGGGAGACCCAGTACTTC

v_gene: TRBV10-1
j_gene: TRBJ2-7
d_gene: -
abundance: few
CDR3aa: CASSARDKFSYEQYF
CDR3nt: TGCGCCAGCAGCGCCCGGGACAAATTTTCCTACGAGCAGTACTTC

v_gene: TRBV6-5
j_gene: TRBJ2-5
d_gene: -
abundance: -
CDR3aa: CASLSDSPYQETQYF
CDR3nt: TGTGCCAGCCTTAGTGACAGCCCGTACCAAGAGACCCAGTACTTC

v_gene: TRBV24-1
j_gene: TRBJ2-3
d_gene: -
abundance: -
CDR3aa: CATSDLGQSTDTQYF
CDR3nt: TGTGCCACCAGTGATTTGGGACAGAGCACAGATACGCAGTATTTT

v_gene: TRBV28
j_gene: TRBJ2-1
d_gene: -
abundance: -
CDR3aa: CATFSASDSSYNEQFF
CDR3nt: TGTGCCACCTTCTCTGCCTCAGACAGCTCCTACAATGAGCAGTTCTTC

v_gene: TRBV5-1
j_gene: TRBJ2-7
d_gene: -
abundance: -
CDR3aa: CASSLAPQGNEQYF
CDR3nt: TGCGCCAGCAGCTTGGCCCCCCAGGGGAACGAGCAGTACTTC

v_gene: TRBV5-1
j_gene: TRBJ2-2
d_gene: -
abundance: -
CDR3aa: CASSLVPGVAGELFF
CDR3nt: TGCGCCAGCAGCTTGGTTCCGGGAGTGGCCGGGGAGCTGTTTTTT

v_gene: TRBV6-5
j_gene: TRBJ1-2
d_gene: -
abundance: once
CDR3aa: CAIRQDGDYGYTF
CDR3nt: TGTGCCATCCGACAGGACGGAGACTATGGCTACACCTTC

v_gene: TRBV15
j_gene: TRBJ2-1
d_gene: -
abundance: -
CDR3aa: CATSRDRRDLPEQFF
CDR3nt: TGTGCCACCAGCAGAGATCGGCGGGATCTCCCTGAGCAGTTCTTC

v_gene: TRBV29-1
j_gene: TRBJ1-2
d_gene: TRBD1
abundance: -
CDR3aa: CSVAPGQTPYGYTF
CDR3nt: TGCAGCGTGGCTCCGGGACAGACACCTTATGGCTACACCTTC

v_gene: TRBV7-8
j_gene: TRBJ2-3
d_gene: TRBD2
abundance: -
CDR3aa: CASSLKRGGGLTDTQYF
CDR3nt: TGTGCCAGCAGCTTAAAGAGAGGCGGGGGGTTGACAGATACGCAGTATTTT

v_gene: TRBV27
j_gene: TRBJ1-2
d_gene: -
abundance: -
CDR3aa: CASSLSPEVGYGYTF
CDR3nt: TGTGCCAGCAGTTTATCCCCTGAGGTGGGCTATGGCTACACCTTC

v_gene: TRBV19
j_gene: TRBJ2-7
d_gene: -
abundance: -
CDR3aa: CASSRGDPAIYEQYF
CDR3nt: TGTGCCAGTAGTAGAGGCGACCCGGCGATCTACGAGCAGTACTTC

v_gene: TRBV18
j_gene: TRBJ2-4
d_gene: -
abundance: -
CDR3aa: CASSPATGYDQYF
CDR3nt: TGTGCCAGCTCACCAGCGACAGGTTACGATCAGTACTTC

v_gene: TRBV5-4
j_gene: TRBJ1-1
d_gene: TRBD1
abundance: -
CDR3aa: CASSSRDRGVGAFF
CDR3nt: TGTGCCAGCAGCTCCCGGGACAGGGGTGTCGGAGCTTTCTTT

v_gene: TRBV28
j_gene: TRBJ2-7
d_gene: -
abundance: -
CDR3aa: CASSAGGTASYEQYF
CDR3nt: TGTGCCAGCAGTGCGGGCGGGACAGCATCCTACGAGCAGTACTTC

v_gene: TRBV18
j_gene: TRBJ1-1
d_gene: TRBD1
abundance: -
CDR3aa: CASSPARGYTEAFF
CDR3nt: TGTGCCAGCTCACCGGCCAGGGGGTACACTGAAGCTTTCTTT

v_gene: TRBV5-1
j_gene: TRBJ1-1
d_gene: -
abundance: -
CDR3aa: CASSFYREYTEAFF
CDR3nt: TGCGCCAGCAGCTTCTACAGGGAGTACACTGAAGCTTTCTTT

v_gene: TRBV28
j_gene: TRBJ2-6
d_gene: TRBD2
abundance: -
CDR3aa: CASSSRLAGGRRGSGANVLTF
CDR3nt: TGTGCCAGCAGTAGCCGACTAGCGGGAGGGAGAAGGGGCTCTGGGGCCAACGTCCTGACTTTC

v_gene: TRBV5-1
j_gene: TRBJ2-1
d_gene: TRBD2
abundance: -
CDR3aa: CASSLATSGTNSYNEQFF
CDR3nt: TGCGCCAGCAGCTTGGCCACTAGCGGGACCAACTCCTACAATGAGCAGTTCTTC

v_gene: TRBV9
j_gene: TRBJ1-4
d_gene: TRBD1
abundance: -
CDR3aa: CASSVGTGGPTNEKLFF
CDR3nt: TGTGCCAGCAGCGTGGGGACAGGAGGTCCAACTAATGAAAAACTGTTTTTT

v_gene: TRBV7-9
j_gene: TRBJ2-3
d_gene: -
abundance: -
CDR3aa: CASSLLRGTQYF
CDR3nt: TGTGCCAGCAGCTTACTGCGTGGTACGCAGTATTTT

v_gene: TRBV5-1
j_gene: TRBJ2-7
d_gene: -
abundance: -
CDR3aa: CASSLAHGGEIDEQYF
CDR3nt: TGCGCCAGCAGCTTGGCCCACGGCGGAGAAATCGACGAGCAGTACTTC

v_gene: TRBV5-1
j_gene: TRBJ1-1
d_gene: -
abundance: -
CDR3aa: CASSEQGNTEAFF
CDR3nt: TGCGCCAGCAGTGAACAGGGGAACACTGAAGCTTTCTTT

v_gene: TRBV2
j_gene: TRBJ2-7
d_gene: -
abundance: many
CDR3aa: CASSEGYLYEQYF
CDR3nt: TGTGCCAGCAGTGAGGGCTACCTCTACGAGCAGTACTTC

v_gene: TRBV6-5
j_gene: TRBJ1-1
d_gene: -
abundance: many
CDR3aa: CASSYSGQENTEAFF
CDR3nt: TGTGCCAGCAGTTACTCAGGTCAGGAGAACACTGAAGCTTTCTTT

v_gene: TRBV3-1/TRBV3-2
j_gene: TRBJ2-7
d_gene: TRBD2
abundance: -
CDR3aa: CASSPWASGARPYEQYF
CDR3nt: TGTGCCAGCAGCCCGTGGGCTAGCGGGGCTCGCCCCTACGAGCAGTACTTC